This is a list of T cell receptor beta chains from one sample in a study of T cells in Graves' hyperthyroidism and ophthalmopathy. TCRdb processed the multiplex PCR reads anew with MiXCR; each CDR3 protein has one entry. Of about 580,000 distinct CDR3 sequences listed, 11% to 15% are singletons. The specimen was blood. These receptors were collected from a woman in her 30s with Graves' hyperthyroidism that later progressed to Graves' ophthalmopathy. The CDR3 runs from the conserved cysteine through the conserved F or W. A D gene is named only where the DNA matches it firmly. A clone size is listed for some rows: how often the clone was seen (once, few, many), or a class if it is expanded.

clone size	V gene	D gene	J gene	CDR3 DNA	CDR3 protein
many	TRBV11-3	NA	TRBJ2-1	TGTGCCAGCAGCTCAGCCTTATACAATGAGCAGTTCTTC	CASSSALYNEQFF
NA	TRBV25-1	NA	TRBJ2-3	TGTGCCAGCAGTACTTGGGGGGTCACAGATACGCAGTATTTT	CASSTWGVTDTQYF
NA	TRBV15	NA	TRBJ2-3	TGTGCCACCAGCAGAGGACTGGACCATAGCACAGATACGCAGTATTTT	CATSRGLDHSTDTQYF
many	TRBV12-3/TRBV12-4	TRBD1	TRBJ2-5	TGTGCCAGCAGGTTCGGGACAGTCGAAGAGACCCAGTACTTC	CASRFGTVEETQYF
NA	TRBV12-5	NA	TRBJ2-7	TGTGCTAGTGCCGGGGCCGCCGAGCCCTACGAGCAGTACTTC	CASAGAAEPYEQYF
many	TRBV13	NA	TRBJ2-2	TGTGCCAGCAGCTCCGGAGTCACCGGGGAGCTGTTTTTT	CASSSGVTGELFF
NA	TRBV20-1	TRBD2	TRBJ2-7	TGCAGTGCTAGAGTCACCACTAGCGGGAGATATGAGCAGTACTTC	CSARVTTSGRYEQYF
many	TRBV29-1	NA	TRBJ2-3	TGCAGCGTTGAAGACTATGCTTCTAGCACAGATACGCAGTATTTT	CSVEDYASSTDTQYF
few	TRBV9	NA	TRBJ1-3	TGTGCCAGCAGCGGAGTTAGGGGACTGGGCTCTGGAAACACCATATATTTT	CASSGVRGLGSGNTIYF
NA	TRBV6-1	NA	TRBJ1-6	TGTGCCAGCAGCACCGAGACAGATTATAATTCACCCCTCCACTTT	CASSTETDYNSPLHF
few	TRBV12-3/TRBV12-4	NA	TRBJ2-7	TGTGCCAGCAGTTTAATTTCCAGAGACTACGAGCAGTACTTC	CASSLISRDYEQYF
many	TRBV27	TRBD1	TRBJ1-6	TGTGCCAGCAGTGCGGGACAGATACATTCACCCCTCCACTTT	CASSAGQIHSPLHF
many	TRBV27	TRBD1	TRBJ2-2	TGTGCCAGCACCCCGGGACAGGGAAGAGTCGGGGAGCTGTTTTTT	CASTPGQGRVGELFF
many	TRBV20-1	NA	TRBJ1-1	TGCAGTGCTAGAGAATGGGGGATCATGAACACTGAAGCTTTCTTT	CSAREWGIMNTEAFF
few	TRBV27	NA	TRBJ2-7	TGTGCCAGCAGTTTTGGGAGCGAGCAGTACTTC	CASSFGSEQYF
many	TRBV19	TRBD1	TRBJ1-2	TGTGCCAGTAGAACGGCCCAGGGGGAAGGCTACACCTTC	CASRTAQGEGYTF
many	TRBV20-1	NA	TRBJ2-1	TGCAGTGCTAGCCCCCCCTCCGCATTCAATGAGCAGTTCTTC	CSASPPSAFNEQFF
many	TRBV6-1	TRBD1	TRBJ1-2	TGTGCCAGCCGTTTTATGACAGGGGACTATGGCTACACCTTC	CASRFMTGDYGYTF
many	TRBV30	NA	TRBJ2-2	TGTGCCTGGATAGAACAGGGATACACCGGGGAGCTGTTTTTT	CAWIEQGYTGELFF
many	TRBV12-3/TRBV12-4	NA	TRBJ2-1	TGTGCCAGCTTTGGCGATACCTACAATGAGCAGTTCTTC	CASFGDTYNEQFF
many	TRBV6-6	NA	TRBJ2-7	TGTGCCAGCAGTTACCAGCGGTCCTACGAGCAGTACTTC	CASSYQRSYEQYF
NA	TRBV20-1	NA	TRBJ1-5	TGCAGTGCTAGAGATCAAGGTAGCTATAGCAATCAGGCGCAGCATTTT	CSARDQGSYSNQAQHF
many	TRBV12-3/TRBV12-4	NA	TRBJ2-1	TGTGCCAGCAGTCCAATTCGGGTACAGTACAATGAGCAGTTCTTC	CASSPIRVQYNEQFF
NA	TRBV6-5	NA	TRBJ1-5	TGTGCCAGCAGTTACCTGCAGGGGAGTCAGCCCCAGCATTTT	CASSYLQGSQPQHF
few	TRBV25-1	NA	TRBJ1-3	TGTGCCAGCAGTGAAGGGTTTGGGGGAGGAACTGGAAACACCATATATTTT	CASSEGFGGGTGNTIYF